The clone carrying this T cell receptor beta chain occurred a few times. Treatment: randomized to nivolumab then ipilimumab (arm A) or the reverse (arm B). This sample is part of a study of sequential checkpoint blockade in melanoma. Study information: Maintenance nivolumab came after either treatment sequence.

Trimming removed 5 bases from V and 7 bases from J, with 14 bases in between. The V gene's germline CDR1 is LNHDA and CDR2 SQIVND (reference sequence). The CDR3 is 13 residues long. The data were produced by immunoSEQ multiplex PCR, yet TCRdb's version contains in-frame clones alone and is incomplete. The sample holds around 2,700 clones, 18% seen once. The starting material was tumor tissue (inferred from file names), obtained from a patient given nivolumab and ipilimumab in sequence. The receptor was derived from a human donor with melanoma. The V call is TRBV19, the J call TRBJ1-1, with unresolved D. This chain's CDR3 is CASSLERSYEAFF. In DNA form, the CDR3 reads TGTGCCAGTAGTCTGGAGAGATCCTATGAAGCTTTCTTT.